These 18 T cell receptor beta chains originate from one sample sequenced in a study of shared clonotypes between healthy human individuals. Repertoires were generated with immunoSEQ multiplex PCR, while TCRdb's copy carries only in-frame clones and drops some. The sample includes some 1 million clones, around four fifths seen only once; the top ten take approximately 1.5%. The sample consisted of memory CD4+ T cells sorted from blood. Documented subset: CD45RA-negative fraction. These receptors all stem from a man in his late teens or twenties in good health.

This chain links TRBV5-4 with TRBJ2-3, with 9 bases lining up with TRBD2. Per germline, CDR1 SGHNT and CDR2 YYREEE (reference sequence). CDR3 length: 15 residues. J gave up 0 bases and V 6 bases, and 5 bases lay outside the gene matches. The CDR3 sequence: CASTPAGGSTDTQYF. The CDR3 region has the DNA TGTGCCAGCACTCCCGCGGGAGGGAGCACAGATACGCAGTATTTT.

CDR3 nucleotide sequence: TGTGCCAGCGGGGGGGACAGCGGGAACACTGAAGCTTTCTTT. This gives the protein CASGGDSGNTEAFF. The chain has TRBV6-1 and TRBJ1-1, with 7 positions matching TRBD1. Germline CDR1 reads MNHNS; CDR2 reads SASEGT. The CDR3 has 14 amino acids. The junction had 7 bases not matched to a gene; V was cut back by 8 bases and J by 1 base.

CDR3 region: CAISEGMAGLNQPQHF. The CDR3 nucleotides read TGTGCCATCAGTGAGGGAATGGCAGGCCTTAATCAGCCCCAGCATTTT. The V gene is TRBV10-3, the J gene TRBJ1-5; the D is unclear. CDR1 and CDR2 from the germline V gene are ENHRY and SYGVKD. V was trimmed by 2 bases and J by 4 bases, leaving 15 bases between them. This CDR3 has 16 amino acids.

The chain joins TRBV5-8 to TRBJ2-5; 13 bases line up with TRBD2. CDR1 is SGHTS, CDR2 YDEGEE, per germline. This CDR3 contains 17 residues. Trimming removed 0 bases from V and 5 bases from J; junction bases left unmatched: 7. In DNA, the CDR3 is TGTGCCAGCAGCTTGGGACTAGCGGGAGGATCGCCGGAGACCCAGTACTTC. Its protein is CASSLGLAGGSPETQYF.

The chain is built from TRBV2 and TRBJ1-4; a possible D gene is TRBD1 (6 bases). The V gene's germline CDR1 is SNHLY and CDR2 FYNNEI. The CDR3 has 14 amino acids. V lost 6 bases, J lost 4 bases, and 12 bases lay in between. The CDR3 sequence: CASRETGFNEKLFF. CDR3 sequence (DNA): TGTGCCAGCAGGGAGACAGGTTTTAATGAAAAACTGTTTTTT.

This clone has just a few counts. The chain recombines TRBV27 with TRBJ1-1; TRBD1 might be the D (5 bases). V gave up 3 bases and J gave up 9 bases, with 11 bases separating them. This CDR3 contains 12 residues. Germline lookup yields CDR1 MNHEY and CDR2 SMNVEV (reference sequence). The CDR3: CASSFLGGQAFF. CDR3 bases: TGTGCCAGCAGTTTCCTGGGGGGACAAGCTTTCTTT.

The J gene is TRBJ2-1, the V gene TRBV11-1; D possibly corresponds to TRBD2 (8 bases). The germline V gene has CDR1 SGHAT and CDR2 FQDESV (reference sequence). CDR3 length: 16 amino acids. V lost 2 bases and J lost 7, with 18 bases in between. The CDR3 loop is CASSLSGGGGRNEQFF. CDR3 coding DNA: TGTGCCAGCAGCTTAAGCGGGGGAGGGGGCAGGAATGAGCAGTTCTTC. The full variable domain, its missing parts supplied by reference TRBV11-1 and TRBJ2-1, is EAEVAQSPRYKITEKSQAVAFWCDPISGHATLYWYRQILGQGPELLVQFQDESVVDDSQLPKDRFSAERLKGVDSTLKIQPAELGDSAMYLCASSLSGGGGRNEQFFGPGTRLTVL.

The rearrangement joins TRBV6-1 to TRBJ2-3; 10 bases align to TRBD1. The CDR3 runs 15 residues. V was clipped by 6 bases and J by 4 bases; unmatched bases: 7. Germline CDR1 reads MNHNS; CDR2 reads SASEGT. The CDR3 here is CASRTGGSGADTQYF. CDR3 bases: TGTGCCAGCAGGACAGGGGGCTCGGGGGCAGATACGCAGTATTTT.

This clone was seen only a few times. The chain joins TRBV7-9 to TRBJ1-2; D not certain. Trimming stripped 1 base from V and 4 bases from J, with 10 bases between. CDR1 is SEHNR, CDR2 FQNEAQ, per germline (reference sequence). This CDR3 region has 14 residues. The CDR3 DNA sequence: TGTGCCAGCAGCTTAGAGCCGGGGATCTATGGCTACACCTTC. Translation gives CASSLEPGIYGYTF. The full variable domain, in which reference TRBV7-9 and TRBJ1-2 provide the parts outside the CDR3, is DTGVSQNPRHKITKRGQNVTFRCDPISEHNRLYWYRQTLGQGPEFLTYFQNEAQLEKSRLLSDRFSAERPKGSFSTLEIQRTEQGDSAMYLCASSLEPGIYGYTFGSGTRLTVV.

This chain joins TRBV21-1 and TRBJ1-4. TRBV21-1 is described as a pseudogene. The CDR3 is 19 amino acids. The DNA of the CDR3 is TGTGCCAGCAGCAAAGGTCAGGAGGGACATCCCGCAACTAATGAAAAACTGTTTTTT. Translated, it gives CASSKGQEGHPATNEKLFF.

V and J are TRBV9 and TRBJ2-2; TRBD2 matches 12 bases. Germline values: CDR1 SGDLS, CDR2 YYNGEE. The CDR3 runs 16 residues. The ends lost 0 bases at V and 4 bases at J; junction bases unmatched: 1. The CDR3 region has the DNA TGTGCCAGCAGCGTAGGGACTAGCGGGATCACCGGGGAGCTGTTTTTT. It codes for CASSVGTSGITGELFF.

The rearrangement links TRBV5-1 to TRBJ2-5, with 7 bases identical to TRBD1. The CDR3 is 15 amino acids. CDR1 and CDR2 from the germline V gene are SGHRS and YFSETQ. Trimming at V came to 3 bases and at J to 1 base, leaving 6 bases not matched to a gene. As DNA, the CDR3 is TGCGCCAGCAGCTCCCAGACAGGGTCCCAAGAGACCCAGTACTTC. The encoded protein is CASSSQTGSQETQYF.

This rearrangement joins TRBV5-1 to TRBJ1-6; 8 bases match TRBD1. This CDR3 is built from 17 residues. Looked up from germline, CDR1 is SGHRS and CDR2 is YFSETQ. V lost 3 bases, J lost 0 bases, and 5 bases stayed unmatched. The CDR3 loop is CASSSGQDNSYNSPLHF. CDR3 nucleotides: TGCGCCAGCAGCTCGGGACAGGACAACTCCTATAATTCACCCCTCCACTTT.

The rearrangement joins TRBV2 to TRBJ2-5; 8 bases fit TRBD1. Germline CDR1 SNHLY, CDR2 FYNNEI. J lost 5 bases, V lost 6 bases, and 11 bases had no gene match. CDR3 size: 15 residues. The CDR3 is CASRAGQGTLETQYF. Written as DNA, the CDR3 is TGTGCCAGCAGAGCCGGACAGGGTACTTTGGAGACCCAGTACTTC.

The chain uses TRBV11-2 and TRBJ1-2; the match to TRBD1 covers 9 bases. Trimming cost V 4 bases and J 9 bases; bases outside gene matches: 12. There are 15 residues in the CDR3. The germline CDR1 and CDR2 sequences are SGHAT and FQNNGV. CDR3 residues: CASSSPGTGPTSYTF. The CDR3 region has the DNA TGTGCCAGCAGCTCTCCTGGGACAGGGCCAACTAGCTACACCTTC.

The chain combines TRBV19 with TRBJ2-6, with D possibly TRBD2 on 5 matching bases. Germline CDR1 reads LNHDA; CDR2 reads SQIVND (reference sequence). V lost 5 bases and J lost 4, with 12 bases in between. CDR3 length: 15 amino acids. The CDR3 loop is CASSWRALGANVLTF. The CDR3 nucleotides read TGTGCCAGTAGTTGGCGGGCGCTCGGGGCCAACGTCCTGACTTTC.

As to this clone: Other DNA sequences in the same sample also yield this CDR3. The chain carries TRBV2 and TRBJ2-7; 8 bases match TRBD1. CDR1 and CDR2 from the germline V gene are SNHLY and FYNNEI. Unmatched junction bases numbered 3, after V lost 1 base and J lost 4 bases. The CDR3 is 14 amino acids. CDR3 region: CASSEGTGIYEQYF. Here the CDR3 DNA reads TGTGCCAGCAGTGAAGGGACAGGGATATACGAGCAGTACTTC.

Written as DNA, the CDR3 is TGCAGCGTTAACAGGGGGCTGTATGGCTACACCTTC. Amino acid sequence: CSVNRGLYGYTF. The rearrangement uses TRBV29-1 and TRBJ1-2, with 9 bases lining up with TRBD1. The CDR3 loop spans 12 amino acids. CDR1 is SQVTM, CDR2 ANQGSEA, per germline. V was clipped by 5 bases and J by 5 bases; unmatched bases: 3.